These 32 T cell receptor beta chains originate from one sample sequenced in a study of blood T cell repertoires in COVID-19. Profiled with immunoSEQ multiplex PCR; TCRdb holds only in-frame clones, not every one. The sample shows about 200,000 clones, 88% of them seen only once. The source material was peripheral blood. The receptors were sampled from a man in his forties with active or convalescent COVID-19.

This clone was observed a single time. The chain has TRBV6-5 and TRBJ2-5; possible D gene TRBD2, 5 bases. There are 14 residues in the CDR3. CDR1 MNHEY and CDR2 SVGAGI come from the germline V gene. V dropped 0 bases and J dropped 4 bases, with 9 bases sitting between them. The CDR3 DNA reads TGTGCCAGCAGTTACTCGAGGGTTCGAGAGACCCAGTACTTC. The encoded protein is CASSYSRVRETQYF.

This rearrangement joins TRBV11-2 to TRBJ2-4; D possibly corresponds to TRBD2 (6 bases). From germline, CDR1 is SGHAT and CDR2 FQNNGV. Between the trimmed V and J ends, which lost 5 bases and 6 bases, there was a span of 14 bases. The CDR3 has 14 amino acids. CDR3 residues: CASSPGRGTNIQYF. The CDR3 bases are TGTGCCAGCAGCCCAGGGCGGGGCACAAACATTCAGTACTTC.

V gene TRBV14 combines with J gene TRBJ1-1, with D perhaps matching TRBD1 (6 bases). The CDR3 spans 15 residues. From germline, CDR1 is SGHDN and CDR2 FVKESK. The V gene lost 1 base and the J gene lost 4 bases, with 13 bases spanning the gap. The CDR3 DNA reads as TGTGCCAGCAGCCAAGTCAGGGGCAGGGGCACTGAAGCTTTCTTT. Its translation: CASSQVRGRGTEAFF.

CDR3 sequence: CASSLGLAYNEQFF. In DNA, the CDR3 is TGTGCCAGCAGCTTAGGACTAGCGTACAATGAGCAGTTCTTC. The chain links TRBV13 to TRBJ2-1, with TRBD2 matching over 7 bases. Germline V CDR1 and CDR2: PRHDT, FYEKMQ (reference sequence). The CDR3 extends over 14 amino acids. V trimming: 0 bases; J trimming: 4 bases; junction bases outside the gene matches: 0.

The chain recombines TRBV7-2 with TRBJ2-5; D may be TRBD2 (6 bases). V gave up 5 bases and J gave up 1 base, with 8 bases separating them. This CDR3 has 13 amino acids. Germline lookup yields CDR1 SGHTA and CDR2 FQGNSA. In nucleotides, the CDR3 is TGTGCCAGCAGCATGGGACTCCAAGAGACCCAGTACTTC. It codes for CASSMGLQETQYF.

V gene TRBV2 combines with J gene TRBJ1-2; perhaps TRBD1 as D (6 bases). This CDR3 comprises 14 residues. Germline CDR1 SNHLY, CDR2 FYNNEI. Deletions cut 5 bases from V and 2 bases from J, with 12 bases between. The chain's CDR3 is CASSSDRFNYGYTF. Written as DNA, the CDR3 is TGTGCCAGCAGTTCCGACAGGTTCAACTATGGCTACACCTTC.

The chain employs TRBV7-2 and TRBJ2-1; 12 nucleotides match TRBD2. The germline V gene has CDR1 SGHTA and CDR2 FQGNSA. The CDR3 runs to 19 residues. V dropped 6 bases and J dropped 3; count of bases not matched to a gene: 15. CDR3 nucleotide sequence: TGTGCCAGCAGATTACGGACTAGCGGGACCCTCCTGGGCTACAATGAGCAGTTCTTC. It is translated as CASRLRTSGTLLGYNEQFF. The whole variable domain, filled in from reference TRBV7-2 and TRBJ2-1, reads GAGVSQSPSNKVTEKGKDVELRCDPISGHTALYWYRQSLGQGLEFLIYFQGNSAPDKSGLPSDRFSAERTGGSVSTLTIQRTQQEDSAVYLCASRLRTSGTLLGYNEQFFGPGTRLTVL.

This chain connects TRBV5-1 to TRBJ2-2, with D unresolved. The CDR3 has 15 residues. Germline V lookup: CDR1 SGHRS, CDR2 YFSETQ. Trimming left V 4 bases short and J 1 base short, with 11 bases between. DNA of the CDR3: TGCGCCAGCAGCCTTCCCCCAGTGAACACCGGGGAGCTGTTTTTT. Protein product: CASSLPPVNTGELFF. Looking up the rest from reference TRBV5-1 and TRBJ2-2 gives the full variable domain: KAGVTQTPRYLIKTRGQQVTLSCSPISGHRSVSWYQQTPGQGLQFLFEYFSETQRNKGNFPGRFSGRQFSNSRSEMNVSTLELGDSALYLCASSLPPVNTGELFFGEGSRLTVL.

The CDR3, as DNA: TGTGCCAGCAGCCAAAAAGGACCCGCCCGGGGTGAGCAGTTCTTC. It translates to CASSQKGPARGEQFF. The genes are TRBV6-5 and TRBJ2-1; a possible D gene is TRBD2 (5 bases). Trimming removed 6 bases at V and 9 bases at J, with 21 bases between. CDR1 is MNHEY and CDR2 is SVGAGI in the germline V gene. This CDR3 is built from 15 residues.

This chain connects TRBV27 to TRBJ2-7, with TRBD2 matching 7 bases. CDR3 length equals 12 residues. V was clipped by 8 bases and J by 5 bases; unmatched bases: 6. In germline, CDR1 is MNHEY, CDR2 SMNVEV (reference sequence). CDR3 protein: CASGTSAHEQYF. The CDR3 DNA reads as TGTGCCAGCGGAACTAGCGCCCACGAGCAGTACTTC.

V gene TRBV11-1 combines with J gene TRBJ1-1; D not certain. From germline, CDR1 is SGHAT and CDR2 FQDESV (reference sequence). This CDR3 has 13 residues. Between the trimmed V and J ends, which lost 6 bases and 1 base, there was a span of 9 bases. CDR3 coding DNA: TGTGCCAGCAGTTATGAGGGGAACACTGAAGCTTTCTTT. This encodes CASSYEGNTEAFF. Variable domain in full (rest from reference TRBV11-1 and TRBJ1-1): EAEVAQSPRYKITEKSQAVAFWCDPISGHATLYWYRQILGQGPELLVQFQDESVVDDSQLPKDRFSAERLKGVDSTLKIQPAELGDSAMYLCASSYEGNTEAFFGQGTRLTVV.

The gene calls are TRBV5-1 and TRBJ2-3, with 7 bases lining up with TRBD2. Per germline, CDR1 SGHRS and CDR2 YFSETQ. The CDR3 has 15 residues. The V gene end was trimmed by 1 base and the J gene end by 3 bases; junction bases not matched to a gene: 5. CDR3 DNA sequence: TGCGCCAGCAGCTTGCGGGGGGTTATGACAGATACGCAGTATTTT. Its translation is CASSLRGVMTDTQYF.

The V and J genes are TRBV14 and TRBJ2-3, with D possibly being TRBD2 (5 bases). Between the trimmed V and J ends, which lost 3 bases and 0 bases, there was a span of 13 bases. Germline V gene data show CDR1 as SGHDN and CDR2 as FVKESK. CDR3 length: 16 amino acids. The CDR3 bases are TGTGCCAGCAGCCATGGACTTCTATCTAGCACAGATACGCAGTATTTT. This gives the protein CASSHGLLSSTDTQYF.

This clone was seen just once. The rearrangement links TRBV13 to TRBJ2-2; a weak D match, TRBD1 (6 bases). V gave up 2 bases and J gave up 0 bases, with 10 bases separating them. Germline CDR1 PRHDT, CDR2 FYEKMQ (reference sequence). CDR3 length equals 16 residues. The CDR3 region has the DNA TGTGCCAGCAGCTTAAGTAGGACAGCGAACACCGGGGAGCTGTTTTTT. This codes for CASSLSRTANTGELFF.

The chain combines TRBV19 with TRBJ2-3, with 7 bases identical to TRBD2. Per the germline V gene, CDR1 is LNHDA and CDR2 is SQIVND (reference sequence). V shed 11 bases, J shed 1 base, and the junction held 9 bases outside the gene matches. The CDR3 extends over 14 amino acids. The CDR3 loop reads CASMGGDGTDTQYF. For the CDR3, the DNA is TGTGCCTCCATGGGGGGGGACGGCACAGATACGCAGTATTTT.

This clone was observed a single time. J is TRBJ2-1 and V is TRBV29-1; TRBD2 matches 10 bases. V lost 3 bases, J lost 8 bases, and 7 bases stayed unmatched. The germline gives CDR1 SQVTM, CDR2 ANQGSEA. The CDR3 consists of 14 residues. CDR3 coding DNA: TGCAGCGTTGAGTCACTAGCGGGATTATATGAGCAGTTCTTC. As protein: CSVESLAGLYEQFF.

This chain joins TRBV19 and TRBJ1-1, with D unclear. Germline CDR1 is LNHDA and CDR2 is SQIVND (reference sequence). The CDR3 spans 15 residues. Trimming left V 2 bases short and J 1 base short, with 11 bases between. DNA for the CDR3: TGTGCCAGTAGTATACAGCCGTGGGCGAACACTGAAGCTTTCTTT. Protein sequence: CASSIQPWANTEAFF.

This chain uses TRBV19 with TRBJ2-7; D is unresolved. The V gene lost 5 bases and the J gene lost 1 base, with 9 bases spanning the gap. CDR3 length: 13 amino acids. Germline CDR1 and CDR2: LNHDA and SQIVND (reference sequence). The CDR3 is CASSWQSSYEQYF. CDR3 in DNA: TGTGCCAGTAGTTGGCAGTCTTCCTACGAGCAGTACTTC.

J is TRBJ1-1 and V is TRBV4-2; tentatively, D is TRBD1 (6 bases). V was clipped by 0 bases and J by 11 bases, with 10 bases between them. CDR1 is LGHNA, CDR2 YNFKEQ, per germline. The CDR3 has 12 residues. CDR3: CASSQDTGMAFF. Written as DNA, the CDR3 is TGTGCCAGCAGCCAAGATACAGGGATGGCTTTCTTT.

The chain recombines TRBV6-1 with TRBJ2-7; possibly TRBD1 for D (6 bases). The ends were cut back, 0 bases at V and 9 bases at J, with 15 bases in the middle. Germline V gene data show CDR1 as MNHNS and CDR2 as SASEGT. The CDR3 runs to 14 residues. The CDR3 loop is CASSEAWGLGRQYF. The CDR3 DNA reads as TGTGCCAGCAGTGAAGCGTGGGGGCTGGGAAGGCAGTACTTC.

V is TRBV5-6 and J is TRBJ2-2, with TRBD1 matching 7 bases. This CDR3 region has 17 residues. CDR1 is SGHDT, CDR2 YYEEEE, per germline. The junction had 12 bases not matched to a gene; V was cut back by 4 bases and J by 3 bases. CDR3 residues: CASSLNPTGVHTGELFF. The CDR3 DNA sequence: TGTGCCAGCAGCCTAAACCCCACAGGGGTACACACCGGGGAGCTGTTTTTT.

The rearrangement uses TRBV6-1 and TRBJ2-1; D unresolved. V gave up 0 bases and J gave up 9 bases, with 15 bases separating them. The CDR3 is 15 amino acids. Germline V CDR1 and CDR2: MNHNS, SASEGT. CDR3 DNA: TGTGCCAGCAGTGAAGCTCCTGCTAGTTTGTTTGAGCAGTTCTTC. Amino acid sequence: CASSEAPASLFEQFF.

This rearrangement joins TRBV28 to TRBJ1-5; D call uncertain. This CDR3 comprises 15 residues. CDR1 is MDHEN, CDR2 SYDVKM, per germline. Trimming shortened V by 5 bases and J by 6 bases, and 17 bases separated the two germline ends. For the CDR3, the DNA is TGTGCCAGCAGTCCACCCCTAAGTTTAACTCAGCCCCAGCATTTT. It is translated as CASSPPLSLTQPQHF.

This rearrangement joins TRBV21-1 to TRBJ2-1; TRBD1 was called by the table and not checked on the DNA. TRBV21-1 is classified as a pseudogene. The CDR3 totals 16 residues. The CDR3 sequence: CASSKYGQGAANEQFF. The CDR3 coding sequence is TGTGCCAGCAGCAAGTATGGACAGGGGGCGGCCAATGAGCAGTTCTTC.

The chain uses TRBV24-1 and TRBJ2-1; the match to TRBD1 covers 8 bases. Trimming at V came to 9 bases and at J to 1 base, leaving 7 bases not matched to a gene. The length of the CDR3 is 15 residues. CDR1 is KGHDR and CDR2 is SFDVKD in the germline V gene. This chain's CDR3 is CATGVDRVSYNEQFF. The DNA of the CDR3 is TGTGCCACCGGGGTGGACAGGGTGTCCTACAATGAGCAGTTCTTC.

The CDR3 protein is CASSLTLRESHEQFF. The CDR3 DNA is TGTGCCAGTAGTCTAACACTCCGGGAGAGCCATGAGCAGTTCTTC. The chain couples TRBV19 to TRBJ2-1, with a tentative D call TRBD2 (6 bases). There are 15 residues in the CDR3. The germline V gene encodes CDR1 LNHDA and CDR2 SQIVND (reference sequence). The V end was cut by 5 bases, the J end by 8 bases, with 19 bases between.

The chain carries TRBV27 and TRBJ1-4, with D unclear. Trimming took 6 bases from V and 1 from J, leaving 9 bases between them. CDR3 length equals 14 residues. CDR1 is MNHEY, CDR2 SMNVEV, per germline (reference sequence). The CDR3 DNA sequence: TGTGCCAGCAGATCGACAAGAACTAATGAAAAACTGTTTTTT. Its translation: CASRSTRTNEKLFF.

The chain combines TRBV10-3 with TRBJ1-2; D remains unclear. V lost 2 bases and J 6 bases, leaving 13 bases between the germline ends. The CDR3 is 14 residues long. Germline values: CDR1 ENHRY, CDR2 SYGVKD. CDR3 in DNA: TGTGCCATCAGTGAGCGGGTTTTCTCGGATGGCTACACCTTC. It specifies CAISERVFSDGYTF.

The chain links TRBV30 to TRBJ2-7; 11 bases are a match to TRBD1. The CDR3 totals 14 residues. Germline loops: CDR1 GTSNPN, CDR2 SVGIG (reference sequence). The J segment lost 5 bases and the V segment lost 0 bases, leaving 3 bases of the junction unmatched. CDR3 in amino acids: CAWSVGQGADEQYF. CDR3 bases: TGTGCCTGGAGTGTAGGACAGGGGGCCGACGAGCAGTACTTC. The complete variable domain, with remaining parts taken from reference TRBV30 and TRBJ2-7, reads SQTIHQWPATLVQPVGSPLSLECTVEGTSNPNLYWYRQAAGRGLQLLFYSVGIGQISSEVPQNLSASRPQDRQFILSSKKLLLSDSGFYLCAWSVGQGADEQYFGPGTRLTVT.

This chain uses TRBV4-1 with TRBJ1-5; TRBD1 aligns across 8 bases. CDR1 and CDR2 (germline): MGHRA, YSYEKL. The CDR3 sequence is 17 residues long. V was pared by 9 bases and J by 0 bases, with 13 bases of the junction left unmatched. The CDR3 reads CASSTGTGANSNQPQHF. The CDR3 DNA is TGCGCCAGTAGTACCGGGACAGGAGCAAATAGCAATCAGCCCCAGCATTTT.

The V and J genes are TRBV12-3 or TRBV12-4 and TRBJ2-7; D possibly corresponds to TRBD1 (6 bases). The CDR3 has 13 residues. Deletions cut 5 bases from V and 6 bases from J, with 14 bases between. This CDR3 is CASSPRTVSEQYF. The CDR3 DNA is TGTGCCAGCAGTCCGAGGACAGTCAGCGAGCAGTACTTC.

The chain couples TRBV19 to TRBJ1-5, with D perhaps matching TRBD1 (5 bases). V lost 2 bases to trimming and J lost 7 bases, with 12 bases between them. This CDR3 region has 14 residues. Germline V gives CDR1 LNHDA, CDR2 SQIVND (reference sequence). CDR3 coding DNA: TGTGCCAGTAGTATATCCGCAGGGTACCAGCCCCAGCATTTT. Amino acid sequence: CASSISAGYQPQHF.